Following are 21 T cell receptor beta chains from one sample sequenced in a study of cytomegalovirus exposure and HLA in healthy donors. Assay: immunoSEQ multiplex PCR; the TCRdb copy retains only in-frame clones and omits some. This sample yields 45,000 or so clones, of which 90% to 95% are seen a single time; approximately 2.1% belongs to the top ten. The source material was PBMCs. The receptors come from a young woman in good health and CMV-seronegative.

The gene calls are TRBV28 and TRBJ1-5, with D perhaps TRBD1 (6 bases). Trimming left V 5 bases short and J 9 bases short, with 8 bases between. The CDR3 runs to 11 residues. Germline CDR1 is MDHEN and CDR2 is SYDVKM. The chain's CDR3 is CASSGQRPQHF. The CDR3 region has the DNA TGTGCCAGCAGTGGACAGCGGCCCCAGCATTTT.

This sequence joins TRBV6-6 and TRBJ2-7; the match to TRBD1 covers 7 bases. The CDR3 totals 15 residues. J was trimmed by 3 bases and V by 2 bases; bases with no gene match: 7. Germline-derived CDR1 and CDR2 are MNHNY and SVGAGI (reference sequence). CDR3 DNA: TGTGCCAGCAGTTACCGACAGGGTGGGAGCTACGAGCAGTACTTC. Its translation: CASSYRQGGSYEQYF.

The rearrangement uses TRBV7-2 and TRBJ1-5; D ambiguous. Germline CDR1 reads SGHTA; CDR2 reads FQGNSA. This CDR3 contains 14 residues. Trimming took 5 bases from V and 4 from J, leaving 12 bases between them. CDR3 residues: CASSPVGRNQPQHF. In DNA form, the CDR3 reads TGTGCCAGCAGCCCCGTCGGCAGGAATCAGCCCCAGCATTTT.

A remark on this clone: Its ends do not fully match the called genes, so a read error is possible. The chain links TRBV18 to TRBJ2-7, with a weak D call TRBD2 (6 bases). Germline V CDR1 and CDR2: KGHSH, LQKENI. This CDR3 contains 13 residues. CDR3 protein: CASSLTSSDEQYF. The DNA for the CDR3 is TGTGCCAGCTCGCTTACTAGCTCCGACGAGCAGTACTTC.

V and J are TRBV15 and TRBJ2-2; D might be TRBD2 (5 bases). The CDR3 runs 14 residues. Germline values: CDR1 LNHNV, CDR2 YYDKDF (reference sequence). V lost 5 bases and J 6 bases, leaving 13 bases between the germline ends. The CDR3 bases are TGTGCCACCAGCGCTCGGGGAAACGCCGGGGAGCTGTTTTTT. It is translated as CATSARGNAGELFF.

This chain uses TRBV10-2 with TRBJ2-2, with TRBD2 matching over 7 bases. The germline CDR1 and CDR2 sequences are WSHSY and SAAADI. The CDR3 runs 15 residues. With V trimmed by 7 bases and J by 4 bases, 9 bases remained unmatched. CDR3 region: CASIRDGEGTGELFF. DNA of the CDR3: TGCGCCAGCATCCGTGACGGGGAGGGCACCGGGGAGCTGTTTTTT.

CDR3 loop: CASSSSAGANQPQHF. The CDR3 bases are TGTGCCAGCAGTTCGTCAGCAGGGGCGAATCAGCCCCAGCATTTT. The chain carries TRBV27 and TRBJ1-5; TRBD1 might be the D (6 bases). V was trimmed by 4 bases and J by 4 bases, leaving 14 bases between them. The CDR3 has 15 residues. The germline V gene encodes CDR1 MNHEY and CDR2 SMNVEV (reference sequence).

The V gene is TRBV7-8, the J gene TRBJ1-1, with TRBD1 matching 9 bases. The trim removed 8 bases at V and 3 bases at J, leaving 7 bases unmatched. Germline loops: CDR1 SGHVS, CDR2 FQNEAQ. The CDR3 sequence is 14 residues long. This chain's CDR3 is CASARTGVHTEAFF. DNA for the CDR3: TGTGCCAGCGCAAGGACAGGGGTGCACACTGAAGCTTTCTTT.

The J gene is TRBJ2-4, the V gene TRBV5-6; D is unresolved. Per the germline V gene, CDR1 is SGHDT and CDR2 is YYEEEE. This CDR3 region has 15 residues. V lost 4 bases and J 0 bases, leaving 11 bases between the germline ends. The CDR3: CASSLRGLAKNIQYF. The CDR3 nucleotides are TGTGCCAGCAGCCTCAGAGGTCTAGCCAAAAACATTCAGTACTTC. Full variable domain (missing parts from reference TRBV5-6 and TRBJ2-4): DAGVTQSPTHLIKTRGQQVTLRCSPKSGHDTVSWYQQALGQGPQFIFQYYEEEERQRGNFPDRFSGHQFPNYSSELNVNALLLGDSALYLCASSLRGLAKNIQYFGAGTRLSVL.

The J gene is TRBJ2-2, the V gene TRBV2; TRBD1 might be the D (6 bases). CDR1 and CDR2 (germline): SNHLY, FYNNEI. The CDR3 length is 14 residues. V was trimmed by 7 bases and J by 3 bases, leaving 12 bases between them. The DNA for the CDR3 is TGTGCCAGCAATGGGCAGGGGTACACCGGGGAGCTGTTTTTT. It translates to CASNGQGYTGELFF.

This chain joins TRBV9 and TRBJ1-1; TRBD1 matches 7 bases. The J segment lost 0 bases and the V segment lost 4 bases, leaving 9 bases of the junction unmatched. Germline loops: CDR1 SGDLS, CDR2 YYNGEE. This CDR3 contains 16 residues. CDR3 region: CASSSSGTDLNTEAFF. The CDR3 nucleotides read TGTGCCAGCAGCTCCTCCGGGACAGACTTGAACACTGAAGCTTTCTTT.

Only one count was recorded for this clone. This chain connects TRBV11-2 to TRBJ1-3, with 8 bases matching TRBD1. The V gene end was trimmed by 1 base and the J gene end by 3 bases; junction bases not matched to a gene: 8. From germline, CDR1 is SGHAT and CDR2 FQNNGV. The CDR3 runs to 17 residues. In DNA, the CDR3 is TGTGCCAGCAGCTTAGGCCCTGGCAGGGGGCTTGGAAACACCATATATTTT. This translates into CASSLGPGRGLGNTIYF.

V usage is TRBV9 and J usage is TRBJ2-3; D uncertain. V lost 3 bases and J lost 4, with 12 bases in between. The CDR3 is made up of 14 amino acids. The V gene's germline CDR1 is SGDLS and CDR2 YYNGEE. This CDR3 is CASSGSYFSDTQYF. CDR3 sequence (DNA): TGTGCCAGCAGCGGATCCTACTTTTCAGATACGCAGTATTTT.

The chain recombines TRBV28 with TRBJ1-1, with 8 bases fitting TRBD1. J was trimmed by 2 bases and V by 4 bases; bases with no gene match: 12. CDR3 size: 17 residues. CDR1 and CDR2 from the germline V gene are MDHEN and SYDVKM. CDR3 region: CASSSYYYDRGNTEAFF. The CDR3 DNA follows: TGTGCCAGCAGTTCCTACTACTACGACAGGGGTAACACTGAAGCTTTCTTT.

V usage is TRBV27 and J usage is TRBJ1-6; 7 bases align to TRBD1. This CDR3 is 15 amino acids long. Germline CDR1 MNHEY, CDR2 SMNVEV (reference sequence). V lost 5 bases and J lost 4; bases outside the gene matches: 5. The CDR3 DNA is TGTGCCAGCAGTGGACAGGCGACATATAATTCACCCCTCCACTTT. Encoded protein: CASSGQATYNSPLHF.

The rearrangement uses TRBV5-4 and TRBJ1-1, with TRBD1 identical over 7 bases. CDR1 is SGHNT and CDR2 is YYREEE in the germline V gene (reference sequence). The length of the CDR3 is 14 residues. After removal of 0 bases from V and 7 bases from J, the junction contained 6 bases not matched to a gene. The CDR3 loop is CASSLGMGQREAFF. The CDR3 DNA reads as TGTGCCAGCAGCTTGGGTATGGGACAGCGTGAAGCTTTCTTT.

This chain links TRBV5-1 with TRBJ2-1; the D gene is possibly TRBD2 (6 bases). CDR1 is SGHRS, CDR2 YFSETQ, per germline. The CDR3 covers 14 residues. V was clipped by 4 bases and J by 6 bases, with 14 bases between them. The CDR3 sequence is CASSGQTSTNEQFF. The DNA of the CDR3 is TGCGCCAGCAGCGGGCAGACTAGTACCAATGAGCAGTTCTTC.

This rearrangement joins TRBV6-5 to TRBJ2-1; D may be TRBD2 (7 bases). This CDR3 region has 11 residues. V was clipped by 9 bases and J by 16 bases, with 19 bases between them. Per germline, CDR1 MNHEY and CDR2 SVGAGI. CDR3 in amino acids: CASRRGRGEFF. For the CDR3, the DNA is TGTGCCAGTCGTAGGGGGAGGGGGGAATTCTTC.

The chain employs TRBV18 and TRBJ2-7, with TRBD1 matching over 7 bases. Losses at the gene ends were 5 bases for V and 4 bases for J; bases not matched to a gene: 2. Germline loops: CDR1 KGHSH, CDR2 LQKENI. The CDR3 runs to 12 residues. The CDR3 DNA sequence: TGTGCCAGCTCATCGACAGGGTACGAGCAGTACTTC. Residues: CASSSTGYEQYF.

The chain couples TRBV6-4 to TRBJ2-2, with a weak D call TRBD2 (6 bases). This CDR3 has 17 amino acids. Trimming took 6 bases from V and 5 from J, leaving 22 bases between them. Germline V gene data show CDR1 as MRHNA and CDR2 as SNTAGT. CDR3 coding DNA: TGTGCCAGCAGAATGAGTTCGGGGGTCATTAGGACCGGGGAGCTGTTTTTT. It translates to CASRMSSGVIRTGELFF.

This chain links TRBV30 with TRBJ1-2, with D possibly TRBD1 on 5 matching bases. V lost 0 bases, J lost 4 bases, and 15 bases lay in between. Germline assignment: CDR1 GTSNPN and CDR2 SVGIG (reference sequence). This CDR3 is 15 amino acids long. The CDR3 loop is CAWSVAQGSSYGYTF. The CDR3, as DNA: TGTGCCTGGAGTGTAGCCCAGGGATCCTCCTATGGCTACACCTTC.